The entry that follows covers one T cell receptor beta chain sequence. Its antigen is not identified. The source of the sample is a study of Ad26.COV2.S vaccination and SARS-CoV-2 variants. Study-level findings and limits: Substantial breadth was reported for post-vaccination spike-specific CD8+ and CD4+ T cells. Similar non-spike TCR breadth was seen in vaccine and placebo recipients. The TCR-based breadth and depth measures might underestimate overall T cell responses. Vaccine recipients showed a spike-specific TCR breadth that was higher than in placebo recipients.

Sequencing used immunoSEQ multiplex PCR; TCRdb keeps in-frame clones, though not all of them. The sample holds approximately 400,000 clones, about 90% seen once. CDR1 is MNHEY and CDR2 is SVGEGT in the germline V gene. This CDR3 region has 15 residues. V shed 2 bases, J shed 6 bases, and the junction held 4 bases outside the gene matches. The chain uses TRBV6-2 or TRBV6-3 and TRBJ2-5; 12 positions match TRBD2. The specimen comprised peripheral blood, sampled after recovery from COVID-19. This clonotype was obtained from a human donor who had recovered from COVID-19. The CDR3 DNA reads TGTGCCAGCAGTTACCTAGCGGGGGGGCGAAAGACCCAGTACTTC. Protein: CASSYLAGGRKTQYF.